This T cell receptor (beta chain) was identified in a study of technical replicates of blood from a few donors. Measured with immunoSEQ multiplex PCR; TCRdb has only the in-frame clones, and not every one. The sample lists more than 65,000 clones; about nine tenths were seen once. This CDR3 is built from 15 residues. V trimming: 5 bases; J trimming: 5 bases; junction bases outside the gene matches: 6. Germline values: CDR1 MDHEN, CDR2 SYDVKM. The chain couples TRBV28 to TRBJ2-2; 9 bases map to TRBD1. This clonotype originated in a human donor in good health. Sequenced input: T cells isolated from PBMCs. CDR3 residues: CASSQPGQGTGELFF. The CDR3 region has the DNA TGTGCCAGCAGTCAGCCGGGACAGGGAACCGGGGAGCTGTTTTTT.